This T cell receptor beta chain was profiled in a study of cytomegalovirus exposure and HLA in healthy donors. Across the whole study: The roughly 100 million unique TCR beta sequences, from 150 million to 200 million T cells, were found by an earlier analysis. Study-level points and caveats: In a later analysis, several top co-occurrence clusters appeared linked to parvovirus B19, influenza, CMV and Epstein-Barr virus.

The CDR3 extends over 16 amino acids. Losses at the gene ends were 5 bases for V and 4 bases for J; bases not matched to a gene: 9. In germline, CDR1 is LGHNT, CDR2 FRNRAP. With respect to this clone: What it binds is unknown.

Researchers ran the PCR with 60 Vbeta and 13 Jbeta primers. In the source study's methods: It was a later analysis that counted 83 million or so unique TCR beta chains, of which 8.5 million to 12 million were shared. The data were produced by immunoSEQ multiplex PCR, yet TCRdb's version contains in-frame clones alone and is incomplete. V and J calls and clone size are copied from that table; D and trimming were computed from the DNA. The sample includes about 45,000 clones, roughly 69% of them seen just once. The receptor comes from a woman in her twenties or thirties in good health and CMV-seronegative. The chain employs TRBV12-5 and TRBJ1-1; 11 bases are a match to TRBD1. The sample consisted of PBMCs. CDR3 protein: CASGAGTGGPSTEAFF. The CDR3 DNA follows: TGTGCTAGTGGTGCCGGGACAGGGGGACCGAGCACTGAAGCTTTCTTT.